The rows below give T cell receptor beta chains drawn from one sample of a study of blood T cell repertoires in COVID-19. Repertoires were generated with immunoSEQ multiplex PCR, while TCRdb's copy carries only in-frame clones and drops some. The table records around 230,000 clones, roughly 90% of them present only once. Input material: PBMCs or T cells enriched from blood (not recorded which). Source of these receptors: a man aged 18-30 years with acute COVID-19. CDR3s include the opening cysteine and the closing phenylalanine or tryptophan. The D gene is left open where the match is weak. Size tells how often a clone was seen (once, few, many) or the class of an expanded clone, and some rows leave it out.

TRBV12-3/TRBV12-4	TRBJ1-2	NA	NA	TGTGCCAGCAGCCGTAGTCCCCGTGGCTACACCTTC	CASSRSPRGYTF
TRBV19	TRBJ2-1	NA	NA	TGTGCCAGTAATCGTCTAGGCGGTCAGGGGTCCTACAATGAGCAGTTCTTC	CASNRLGGQGSYNEQFF
TRBV6-2/TRBV6-3	TRBJ1-5	NA	TRBD1	TGTGCCAGCAGTTACGACCCATTCGGGACAGCCGATTCTGTTAGCAATCAGCCCCAGCATTTT	CASSYDPFGTADSVSNQPQHF
TRBV4-2	TRBJ2-1	few	NA	TGTGCCAGCAGCCAATCACAGGACAGCAAAGTCTACAATGAGCAGTTCTTC	CASSQSQDSKVYNEQFF
TRBV5-5	TRBJ2-5	NA	TRBD2	TGTGCCAGTTCCACTAGCGGGAGTGATCGAGAGACCCAGTACTTC	CASSTSGSDRETQYF
TRBV11-2	TRBJ1-4	NA	TRBD1	TGTGCCAGCAGCGAGGGGGCGGTTGAAAAACTGTTTTTT	CASSEGAVEKLFF
TRBV4-3	TRBJ2-3	NA	NA	TGCGCCAGCAGCCAAGAACGTTTGGCTAGCGAGAGCACAGATACGCAGTATTTT	CASSQERLASESTDTQYF
TRBV7-7	TRBJ2-1	NA	NA	TGTGCTAGCAGCTTAGAGTTGGGGGACTGGGATGAGCAGTTCTTC	CASSLELGDWDEQFF
TRBV4-1	TRBJ1-2	NA	TRBD1	TGCGCCAGCAGCCAAGATGAACAGGGGCGTCATGGCTACACCTTC	CASSQDEQGRHGYTF
TRBV7-7	TRBJ2-1	NA	TRBD2	TGTGCTAGCAGCCCACACGCAGGGACTAGCGGGCGCGATAATGAGCAGTTCTTC	CASSPHAGTSGRDNEQFF
TRBV28	TRBJ2-3	NA	TRBD2	TGTGCCAGCAGTCGGACTAGCGGGAGGGCCTTCTCAGATACGCAGTATTTT	CASSRTSGRAFSDTQYF
TRBV4-1	TRBJ2-5	NA	NA	TGCGCCAGCAGCCAAGATCCCGGGGTCGAAGAGACCCAGTACTTC	CASSQDPGVEETQYF
TRBV7-9	TRBJ2-3	NA	TRBD2	TGTGCCAGCAGCTTAGTGCTAGCGGGATGGAGGGATACGCAGTATTTT	CASSLVLAGWRDTQYF
TRBV7-2	TRBJ2-2	NA	NA	TGTGCCAGCAGCTTGACACCGACCGGGGAGCTGTTTTTT	CASSLTPTGELFF
TRBV4-3	TRBJ1-4	few	TRBD1	TGCGCCAGCAGCCAAGGGGAAGGGACAGGGGTGAAAAAACTGTTTTTT	CASSQGEGTGVKKLFF
TRBV5-1	TRBJ2-7	NA	TRBD1	TGCGCCAGCAGCGTGGGACAGAACTACGAGCAGTACTTC	CASSVGQNYEQYF
TRBV4-3	TRBJ2-1	NA	TRBD2	TGCGCCAGCAGCCTATCGGGACCCGGGACTAGCGATGAGCAGTTCTTC	CASSLSGPGTSDEQFF
TRBV19	TRBJ1-1	NA	TRBD1	TGTGCCACCCGGGACAGAGAATTCATGAACACTGAAGCTTTCTTT	CATRDREFMNTEAFF
TRBV28	TRBJ1-1	NA	NA	TGTGCCAGCAGTTCTCACACTGAAGCTTTCTTT	CASSSHTEAFF
TRBV27	TRBJ2-7	NA	TRBD1	TGTGCCAGCAGTTTAGGCCAGGGGGCGATCGAGCAGTACTTC	CASSLGQGAIEQYF
TRBV30	TRBJ1-4	once	NA	TGTGCCTGGAGCGACGGGGCTAATGAAAAACTGTTTTTT	CAWSDGANEKLFF
TRBV28	TRBJ1-1	once	NA	TGTGCCAGCAGTTTAGGGGGGACGAACACTGAAGCTTTCTTT	CASSLGGTNTEAFF
TRBV3-1/TRBV3-2	TRBJ2-1	NA	TRBD2	TGTGCCAGCAGCCCTGGACTAGCGGAATACAATGAGCAGTTCTTC	CASSPGLAEYNEQFF
TRBV5-1	TRBJ2-5	few	TRBD2	TGCGCCAGCAGCTTGGGACTAGCGGGAGCAAAGGAGACCCAGTACTTC	CASSLGLAGAKETQYF
TRBV19	TRBJ2-2	NA	NA	TGTGCCAGTAGTAGCGGCGCAGCCGGGGAGCTGTTTTTT	CASSSGAAGELFF
TRBV14	TRBJ2-3	NA	NA	TGTGCCAGCAGCCCGACAGCGGGTGTTATAAGCACAGATACGCAGTATTTT	CASSPTAGVISTDTQYF
TRBV3-1/TRBV3-2	TRBJ1-5	once	NA	TGTGCCAGCAGCCAAGGAGGAAATCAGCCCCAGCATTTT	CASSQGGNQPQHF